The present entry profiles one TCR beta chain with its context. What it binds is unknown. Isolation per sample recovered at least 6.5 million PBMCs. The CDR3 totals 12 residues. Germline CDR1 and CDR2: SNHLY and FYNNEI. The V gene end was trimmed by 9 bases and the J gene end by 5 bases; junction bases not matched to a gene: 5. These data belong to a study of blood T cells in healthy people across ages. Study-wide results and caveats: Conclusively comparing naive with antigen-experienced cells was impossible with unsorted PBMCs. Considered underestimates were the diversity estimates obtained from one million T cells.

Together with a sample-barcoded 5' primer, a J-beta primer mix was included in a second PCR lasting about 7 to 12 cycles. Each cDNA molecule carried a tag from a template-switch adaptor that contained 12 random nucleotides. TCRdb itself ran the 5' RACE reads through MiXCR, one entry per CDR3 protein. The sample carries about 1,400,000 distinct CDR3 sequences, 40% to 50% recorded once. This chain connects TRBV2 to TRBJ2-5; TRBD1 matches 8 bases. The TCR comes from a young woman in good health. Sequenced sample: blood. The CDR3: CASRQGWETQYF. CDR3 sequence (DNA): TGTGCCAGTCGACAGGGGTGGGAGACCCAGTACTTC.